The 19 T cell receptor beta chains reported below all come from one sample, sequenced in a study of T cell responses to AZD1222 COVID-19 vaccine. Sequenced by immunoSEQ multiplex PCR; TCRdb stores in-frame clones only, minus some. The data contain some 120,000 clones, about 89% of them singletons. The sample was peripheral blood, taken on day 0 of AZD1222 vaccination. These receptors originate from an adult in good health.

The gene calls are TRBV5-1 and TRBJ2-2; possibly TRBD1 or TRBD2 for D (5 bases each). The V and J ends lost 0 bases and 5 bases respectively, with 14 bases between them. Germline CDR1 reads SGHRS; CDR2 reads YFSETQ. The CDR3 consists of 16 residues. The CDR3 sequence is CASSLARASGTGELFF. DNA of the CDR3: TGCGCCAGCAGCTTGGCGAGGGCCTCAGGGACCGGGGAGCTGTTTTTT.

This sequence joins TRBV28 and TRBJ2-7; D gene ambiguous. Germline V CDR1 and CDR2: MDHEN, SYDVKM. The V end was cut by 5 bases, the J end by 12 bases, with 26 bases between. The length of the CDR3 is 15 residues. In DNA, the CDR3 is TGTGCCAGCAGTCTCTCCGCTGGGAACGGGCCCCCCACGTACTTC. Translating it yields CASSLSAGNGPPTYF.

This chain connects TRBV2 to TRBJ1-5; D remains unclear. This CDR3 has 12 amino acids. Germline V gives CDR1 SNHLY, CDR2 FYNNEI. V was pared by 4 bases and J by 6 bases, with 7 bases between. Here the CDR3 DNA reads TGTGCCAGCAGTGGGGATGGTCAGCCCCAGCATTTT. This translates into CASSGDGQPQHF.

The chain is built from TRBV2 and TRBJ1-5, with a possible D match to TRBD1 (6 bases). Germline V gives CDR1 SNHLY, CDR2 FYNNEI. The CDR3 is 13 amino acids. The V end lost 6 bases, the J end lost 3 bases, and 9 bases lay between the germline ends. The CDR3 DNA sequence: TGTGCCAGCAGCCGACAGGCCAATCAGCCCCAGCATTTT. Amino acid sequence: CASSRQANQPQHF. The entire variable domain, with the rest obtained from reference TRBV2 and TRBJ1-5, is as follows: EPEVTQTPSHQVTQMGQEVILRCVPISNHLYFYWYRQILGQKVEFLVSFYNNEISEKSEIFDDQFSVERPDGSNFTLKIRSTKLEDSAMYFCASSRQANQPQHFGDGTRLSIL.

The chain combines TRBV28 with TRBJ1-2; no clear D. The length of the CDR3 is 11 residues. CDR1 is MDHEN and CDR2 is SYDVKM in the germline V gene. The V gene lost 6 bases and the J gene lost 4 bases, with 6 bases spanning the gap. The CDR3 DNA sequence: TGTGCCAGCAGCATGAGCTATGGCTACACCTTC. This translates into CASSMSYGYTF.

This chain connects TRBV4-1 to TRBJ1-3; D is ambiguous. CDR1 is MGHRA and CDR2 is YSYEKL in the germline V gene. The CDR3 sequence is 16 residues long. The germline V and J ends were trimmed by 1 base and 0 bases, with 10 bases remaining between them. This CDR3 is CASSQVSVLSGNTIYF. CDR3 coding DNA: TGCGCCAGCAGCCAAGTTTCCGTACTCTCTGGAAACACCATATATTTT.

This chain links TRBV19 with TRBJ1-5, with D possibly being TRBD1 (5 bases). The CDR3 covers 17 residues. Trimming stripped 7 bases from V and 1 base from J, with 20 bases between. CDR1 and CDR2 (germline): LNHDA, SQIVND (reference sequence). CDR3 protein: CASTSVGRGVSNQPQHF. The CDR3 DNA reads as TGTGCCAGTACCTCAGTGGGTCGGGGCGTAAGCAATCAGCCCCAGCATTTT.

This sequence joins TRBV10-3 and TRBJ2-7, with 7 bases identical to TRBD1. This CDR3 region has 12 residues. The germline V gene encodes CDR1 ENHRY and CDR2 SYGVKD. With 6 bases clipped from V and 6 bases from J, the junction kept 5 bases outside the gene matches. The CDR3 loop reads CAIRVRTGEQYF. The CDR3 region has the DNA TGTGCCATCAGGGTCAGGACAGGCGAGCAGTACTTC.

The V call is TRBV15, the J call TRBJ2-7; 10 bases are shared with TRBD2. The CDR3 has 12 amino acids. Germline loops: CDR1 LNHNV, CDR2 YYDKDF (reference sequence). V was pared by 9 bases and J by 6 bases, with 5 bases of the junction left unmatched. CDR3 coding DNA: TGTGCCACAGGTAGCGGGAGGCTCGAGCAGTACTTC. It specifies CATGSGRLEQYF.

This chain connects TRBV19 to TRBJ1-1, with D possibly matching TRBD1 (5 bases). The CDR3 has 15 amino acids. Germline lookup yields CDR1 LNHDA and CDR2 SQIVND (reference sequence). The germline V and J ends were trimmed by 1 base and 2 bases, with 11 bases remaining between them. CDR3 amino acids: CASSIGGASNTEAFF. The CDR3 DNA sequence: TGTGCCAGTAGTATAGGAGGGGCATCTAACACTGAAGCTTTCTTT. The entire variable domain, with the rest obtained from reference TRBV19 and TRBJ1-1, is as follows: DGGITQSPKYLFRKEGQNVTLSCEQNLNHDAMYWYRQDPGQGLRLIYYSQIVNDFQKGDIAEGYSVSREKKESFPLTVTSAQKNPTAFYLCASSIGGASNTEAFFGQGTRLTVV.

The CDR3 sequence: CAIGWGSRNTGELFF. Here the CDR3 DNA reads TGTGCCATCGGGTGGGGCTCTAGGAACACCGGGGAGCTGTTTTTT. This rearrangement joins TRBV10-3 to TRBJ2-2; D is perhaps TRBD1 (5 bases). The CDR3 covers 15 residues. Trimming removed 8 bases at V and 1 base at J, with 14 bases between. CDR1 and CDR2 (germline): ENHRY, SYGVKD.

The gene calls are TRBV7-9 and TRBJ1-6; TRBD1 agrees at 7 bases. The junction had 9 bases not matched to a gene; V was cut back by 4 bases and J by 9 bases. Germline V gives CDR1 SEHNR, CDR2 FQNEAQ (reference sequence). This CDR3 has 15 residues. DNA for the CDR3: TGTGCCAGCAGCTCCCAGGACAGGCCAATTTCACCCCTCCACTTT. Its translation is CASSSQDRPISPLHF. Variable domain in full (rest from reference TRBV7-9 and TRBJ1-6): DTGVSQNPRHKITKRGQNVTFRCDPISEHNRLYWYRQTLGQGPEFLTYFQNEAQLEKSRLLSDRFSAERPKGSFSTLEIQRTEQGDSAMYLCASSSQDRPISPLHFGNGTRLTVT.

Remarks on this clone: One junction end does not reproduce the germline sequence, and a read error may be involved. This chain uses TRBV7-9 with TRBJ1-3, with TRBD1 as a possible D gene (5 bases). Germline CDR1 reads SEHNR; CDR2 reads FQNEAQ (reference sequence). The CDR3 consists of 14 residues. The CDR3 loop is CASSPRRQGNTIYF. The CDR3 bases are TGTGCCAGCAGCCCCCGGAGGCAGGGAAATACCATATATTTT.

This chain links TRBV27 with TRBJ2-7; D possibly corresponds to TRBD2 (5 bases). In germline, CDR1 is MNHEY, CDR2 SMNVEV (reference sequence). V lost 2 bases to trimming and J lost 0 bases, with 8 bases between them. This CDR3 comprises 14 residues. CDR3 sequence reads: CASSLTRGSYEQYF. CDR3 DNA: TGTGCCAGCAGTTTAACACGGGGCTCCTACGAGCAGTACTTC.

The rearrangement joins TRBV10-2 to TRBJ2-7; D may be TRBD2 (5 bases). The V gene lost 8 bases and the J gene lost 7 bases, with 18 bases spanning the gap. The CDR3 is made up of 13 amino acids. The germline V gene encodes CDR1 WSHSY and CDR2 SAAADI. The DNA for the CDR3 is TGCGCCAGCGGCGTGACTACTCCACGGGAGCAGTACTTC. This encodes CASGVTTPREQYF.

The J gene is TRBJ2-3, the V gene TRBV28; 14 nucleotides match TRBD2. Germline CDR1 MDHEN, CDR2 SYDVKM. V was clipped by 4 bases and J by 5 bases; unmatched bases: 14. This CDR3 is 19 amino acids long. CDR3 amino acids: CASSSHGTSGSIFQDTQYF. CDR3 nucleotide sequence: TGTGCCAGCAGTTCCCACGGGACTAGCGGGAGCATTTTCCAAGATACGCAGTATTTT.

The V and J genes are TRBV9 and TRBJ1-6; D gene uncertain. There are 14 residues in the CDR3. Germline values: CDR1 SGDLS, CDR2 YYNGEE. Trimming left V 2 bases short and J 8 bases short, with 11 bases between. The DNA for the CDR3 is TGTGCCAGCAGCGTGGTAGGGAGGGATTCACCCCTCCACTTT. Its protein product is CASSVVGRDSPLHF. The complete variable domain, with remaining parts taken from reference TRBV9 and TRBJ1-6, reads DSGVTQTPKHLITATGQRVTLRCSPRSGDLSVYWYQQSLDQGLQFLIQYYNGEERAKGNILERFSAQQFPDLHSELNLSSLELGDSALYFCASSVVGRDSPLHFGNGTRLTVT.

The chain's CDR3 is CAWSVQAGGADTQYF. In nucleotides, the CDR3 is TGTGCCTGGAGTGTACAAGCGGGAGGGGCAGATACGCAGTATTTT. The chain combines TRBV30 with TRBJ2-3; 10 bases are a match to TRBD2. The length of the CDR3 is 15 residues. Losses at the gene ends were 0 bases for V and 4 bases for J; bases not matched to a gene: 4. Germline CDR1 and CDR2: GTSNPN and SVGIG (reference sequence).

This chain links TRBV30 with TRBJ2-7; the D gene is possibly TRBD1 (5 bases). The germline V gene encodes CDR1 GTSNPN and CDR2 SVGIG (reference sequence). This CDR3 is built from 12 residues. Trimming cost V 5 bases and J 4 bases, with 12 bases left between them. The CDR3 nucleotides read TGTGCCTGGGGCCAACAGGAGTACGAGCAGTACTTC. It specifies CAWGQQEYEQYF.